This T cell receptor (beta chain) originates from a study of cytomegalovirus exposure and HLA in healthy donors. Researchers ran the PCR with 60 Vbeta and 13 Jbeta primers. Profiling relied on immunoSEQ multiplex PCR, and the TCRdb table lists in-frame clones only, not all of them. In the table there are over 100,000 clones, around 69% of which are singletons. V was clipped by 8 bases and J by 5 bases; unmatched bases: 8. Germline V gives CDR1 SEHNR, CDR2 FQNEAQ (reference sequence). The CDR3 length is 14 residues. This TCR was recovered from a woman aged 35 to 49 in good health and CMV-seropositive. The sequencing sample was made of PBMCs. The chain is built from TRBV7-9 and TRBJ2-5; TRBD2 matches 10 bases. The CDR3 is CASRGSGGAETQYF. The CDR3 bases are TGTGCCAGCCGAGGGAGCGGGGGGGCGGAGACCCAGTACTTC.